The clone carrying this T cell receptor beta chain was recorded at least ten times. Its specificity is not known. Mouse gene names and germline throughout. With the read ending 4 residues before the CDR3 end, the germline J gene is used to fill in that end. This entry belongs to a study of CD8+ T cells in alopecia areata. Stated time point: mouse skin 3 weeks after grafting. As the sequencing template, cDNA was produced by extracting RNA and reverse transcribing it. Profiled with immunoSEQ multiplex PCR; TCRdb holds only in-frame clones, not every one. The sample includes approximately 3,000 clones, none of them occurring once. Findings and limits, study-wide: Scalp samples also yield sequences of resident alphabeta T cells from normal skin.

CDR3 length equals 14 residues. Germline V gene data show CDR1 as SNHLY and CDR2 as FYNGKV (reference sequence). The specimen comprised skin, sampled at week 3. The clonotype was recovered from a C3H/HeJ mouse with alopecia areata. Strain haplotype (MHC): H2-k. The V call is TRBV3, the J call TRBJ2-4; the match to TRBD2 covers 7 bases. The CDR3 sequence: CASSLGWGWNTLYF. The CDR3 bases that were read are TGTGCCAGCAGCTTAGGCTGGGGGTGGAAC.